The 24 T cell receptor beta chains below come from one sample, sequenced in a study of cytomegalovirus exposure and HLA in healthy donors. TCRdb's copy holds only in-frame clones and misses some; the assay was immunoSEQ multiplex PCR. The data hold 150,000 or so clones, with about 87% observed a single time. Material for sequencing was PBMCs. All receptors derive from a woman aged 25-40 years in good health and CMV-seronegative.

CDR3 sequence reads: CSVGGTGGAFYEQYF. The CDR3 DNA follows: TGCAGCGTCGGCGGTACAGGGGGCGCGTTCTACGAGCAGTACTTC. The chain uses TRBV29-1 and TRBJ2-7; 9 bases line up with TRBD1. V shed 6 bases, J shed 3 bases, and the junction held 12 bases outside the gene matches. The germline CDR1 and CDR2 sequences are SQVTM and ANQGSEA. CDR3 length: 15 residues.

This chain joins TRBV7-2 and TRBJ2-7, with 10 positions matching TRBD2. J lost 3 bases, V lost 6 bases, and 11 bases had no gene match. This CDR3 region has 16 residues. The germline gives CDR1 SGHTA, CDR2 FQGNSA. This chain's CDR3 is CASSLNLAGALYEQYF. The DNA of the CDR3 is TGTGCCAGCAGTCTAAACCTAGCGGGGGCTCTCTACGAGCAGTACTTC.

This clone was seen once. In nucleotides, the CDR3 is TGTGCCAGCAGCGTCGGGACAGGGGTGGGAGACTACGAGCAGTACTTC. It is translated as CASSVGTGVGDYEQYF. This chain connects TRBV9 to TRBJ2-7; 10 bases map to TRBD1. Germline CDR1 reads SGDLS; CDR2 reads YYNGEE. The CDR3 is 16 residues long. The trim removed 2 bases at V and 3 bases at J, leaving 8 bases unmatched.

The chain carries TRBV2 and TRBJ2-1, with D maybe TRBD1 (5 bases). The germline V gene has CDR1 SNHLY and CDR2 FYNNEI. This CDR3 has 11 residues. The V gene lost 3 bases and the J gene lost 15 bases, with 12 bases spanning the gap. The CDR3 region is CASSDSLGRFF. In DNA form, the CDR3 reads TGTGCCAGCAGTGATAGCCTGGGGCGGTTCTTC.

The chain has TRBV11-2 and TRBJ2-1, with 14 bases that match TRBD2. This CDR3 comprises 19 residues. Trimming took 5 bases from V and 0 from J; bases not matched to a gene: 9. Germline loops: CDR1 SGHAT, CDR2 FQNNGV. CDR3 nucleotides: TGTGCCAGCAGCCGAAGTCCCGGGACTAGCGGGAGCTCCTACAATGAGCAGTTCTTC. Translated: CASSRSPGTSGSSYNEQFF.

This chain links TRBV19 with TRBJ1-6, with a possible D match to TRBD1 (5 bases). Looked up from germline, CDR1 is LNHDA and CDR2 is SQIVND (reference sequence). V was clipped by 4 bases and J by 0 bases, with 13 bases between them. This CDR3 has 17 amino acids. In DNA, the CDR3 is TGTGCCAGTAGTACAGGCCAGGGTAGCTCCTATAATTCACCCCTCCACTTT. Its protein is CASSTGQGSSYNSPLHF.

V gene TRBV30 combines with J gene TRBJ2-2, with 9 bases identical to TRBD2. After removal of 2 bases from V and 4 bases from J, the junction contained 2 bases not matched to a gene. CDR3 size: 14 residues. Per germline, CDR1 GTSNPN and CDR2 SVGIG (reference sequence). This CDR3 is CAWSKRGVTGELFF. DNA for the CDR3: TGTGCCTGGAGTAAGCGGGGGGTCACCGGGGAGCTGTTTTTT.

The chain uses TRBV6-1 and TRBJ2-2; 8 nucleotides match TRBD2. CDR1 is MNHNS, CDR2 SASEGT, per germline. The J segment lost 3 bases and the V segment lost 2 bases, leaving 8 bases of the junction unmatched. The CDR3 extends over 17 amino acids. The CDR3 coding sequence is TGTGCCAGCAGTGAACTTACGCGGGGGGCTTACACCGGGGAGCTGTTTTTT. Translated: CASSELTRGAYTGELFF.

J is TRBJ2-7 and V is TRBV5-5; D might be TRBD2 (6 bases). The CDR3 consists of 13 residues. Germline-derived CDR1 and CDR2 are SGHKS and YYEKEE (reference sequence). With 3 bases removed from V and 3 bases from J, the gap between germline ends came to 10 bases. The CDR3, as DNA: TGTGCCAGCAGCTCGGGACTTAACTACGAGCAGTACTTC. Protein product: CASSSGLNYEQYF.

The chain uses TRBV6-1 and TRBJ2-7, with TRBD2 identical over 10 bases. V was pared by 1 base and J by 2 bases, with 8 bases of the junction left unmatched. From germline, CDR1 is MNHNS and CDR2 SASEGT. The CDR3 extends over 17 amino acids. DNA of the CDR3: TGTGCCAGCAGTGAAGGTTGGAGCGGGGGGGCTCCCTACGAGCAGTACTTC. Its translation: CASSEGWSGGAPYEQYF.

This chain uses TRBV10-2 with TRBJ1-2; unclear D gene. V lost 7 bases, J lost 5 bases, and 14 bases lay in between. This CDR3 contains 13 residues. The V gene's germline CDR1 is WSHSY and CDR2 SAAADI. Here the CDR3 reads CASTPSAQYGYTF. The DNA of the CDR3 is TGCGCCAGCACCCCCTCAGCACAGTATGGCTACACCTTC.

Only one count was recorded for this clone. Written as DNA, the CDR3 is TGTGCCAGCAGCCCAGGACTAGCGGTATACAATGAGCAGTTCTTC. Translated: CASSPGLAVYNEQFF. The V gene is TRBV7-6, the J gene TRBJ2-1; TRBD2 matches at 10 bases. The germline V gene has CDR1 SGHVS and CDR2 FNYEAQ. The V segment lost 5 bases and the J segment 4 bases; nucleotides outside the gene matches: 5. There are 15 residues in the CDR3.

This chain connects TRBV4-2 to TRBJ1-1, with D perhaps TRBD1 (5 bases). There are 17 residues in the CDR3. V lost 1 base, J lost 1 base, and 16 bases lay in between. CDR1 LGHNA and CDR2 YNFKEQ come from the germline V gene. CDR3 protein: CASSQAPTETENTEAFF. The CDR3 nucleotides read TGTGCCAGCAGCCAAGCCCCGACAGAAACTGAGAACACTGAAGCTTTCTTT.

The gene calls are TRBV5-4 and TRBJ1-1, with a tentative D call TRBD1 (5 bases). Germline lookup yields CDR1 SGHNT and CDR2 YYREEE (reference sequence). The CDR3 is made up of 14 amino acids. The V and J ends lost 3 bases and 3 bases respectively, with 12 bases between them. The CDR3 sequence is CASSYQGRDTEAFF. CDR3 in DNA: TGTGCCAGCAGCTACCAGGGCAGGGACACTGAAGCTTTCTTT.

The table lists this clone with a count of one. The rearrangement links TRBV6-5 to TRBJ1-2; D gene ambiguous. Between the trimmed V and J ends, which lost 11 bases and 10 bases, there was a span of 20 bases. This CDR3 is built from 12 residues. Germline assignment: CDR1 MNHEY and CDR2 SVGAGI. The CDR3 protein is CAATDDKRAYTF. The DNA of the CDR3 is TGTGCCGCGACGGATGACAAGAGGGCCTACACCTTC.

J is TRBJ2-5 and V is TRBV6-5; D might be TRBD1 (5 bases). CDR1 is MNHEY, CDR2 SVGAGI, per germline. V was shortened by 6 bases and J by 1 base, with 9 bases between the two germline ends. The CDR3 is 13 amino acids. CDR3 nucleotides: TGTGCCAGCAGCAGACAGATCCAAGAGACCCAGTACTTC. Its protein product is CASSRQIQETQYF.

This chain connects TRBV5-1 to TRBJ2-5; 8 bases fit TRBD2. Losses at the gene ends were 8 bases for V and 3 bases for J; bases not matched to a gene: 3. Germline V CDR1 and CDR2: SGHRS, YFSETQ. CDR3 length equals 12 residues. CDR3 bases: TGCGCCAGGGCGGGAGGCGAAGAGACCCAGTACTTC. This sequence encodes CARAGGEETQYF.

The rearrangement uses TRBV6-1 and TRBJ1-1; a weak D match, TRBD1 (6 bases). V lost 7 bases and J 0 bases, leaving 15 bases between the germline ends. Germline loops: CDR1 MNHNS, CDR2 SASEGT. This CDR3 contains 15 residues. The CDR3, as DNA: TGTGCCAGCATAACCCACAGGGTTATGAACACTGAAGCTTTCTTT. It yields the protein CASITHRVMNTEAFF.

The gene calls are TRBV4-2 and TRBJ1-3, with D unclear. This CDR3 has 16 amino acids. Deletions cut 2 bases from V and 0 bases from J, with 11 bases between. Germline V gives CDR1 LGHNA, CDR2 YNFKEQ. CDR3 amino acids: CASSQRGGPSGNTIYF. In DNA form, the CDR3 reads TGTGCCAGCAGCCAACGGGGAGGACCCTCTGGAAACACCATATATTTT.

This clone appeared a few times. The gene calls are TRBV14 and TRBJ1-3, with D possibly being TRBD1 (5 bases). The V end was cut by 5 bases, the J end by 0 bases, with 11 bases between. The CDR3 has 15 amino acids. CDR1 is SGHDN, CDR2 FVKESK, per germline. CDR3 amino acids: CASSSKQVSGNTIYF. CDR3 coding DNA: TGTGCCAGCAGCTCAAAACAGGTCTCTGGAAACACCATATATTTT.

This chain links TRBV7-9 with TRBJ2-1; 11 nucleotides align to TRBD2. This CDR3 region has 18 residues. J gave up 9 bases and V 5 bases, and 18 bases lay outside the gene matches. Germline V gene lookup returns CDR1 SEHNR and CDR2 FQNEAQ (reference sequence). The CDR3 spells CASSPISSGGSTTSEQFF. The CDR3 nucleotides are TGTGCCAGCAGCCCCATCTCTAGCGGGGGGTCTACAACCAGTGAGCAGTTCTTC.

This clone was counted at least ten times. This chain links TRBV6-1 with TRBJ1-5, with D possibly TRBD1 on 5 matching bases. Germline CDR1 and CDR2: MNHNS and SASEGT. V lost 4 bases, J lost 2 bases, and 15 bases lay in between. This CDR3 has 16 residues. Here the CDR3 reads CASSGSPGDGNQPQHF. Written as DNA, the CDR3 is TGTGCCAGCAGTGGAAGTCCGGGGGACGGCAATCAGCCCCAGCATTTT.

CDR3 sequence: CASRRGFGLNTEAFF. CDR3 coding DNA: TGTGCCAGTCGGAGAGGGTTTGGACTAAACACTGAAGCTTTCTTT. V gene TRBV2 combines with J gene TRBJ1-1; D is unclear. CDR3 length: 15 residues. CDR1 is SNHLY, CDR2 FYNNEI, per germline. Between the trimmed V and J ends, which lost 9 bases and 2 bases, there was a span of 19 bases.

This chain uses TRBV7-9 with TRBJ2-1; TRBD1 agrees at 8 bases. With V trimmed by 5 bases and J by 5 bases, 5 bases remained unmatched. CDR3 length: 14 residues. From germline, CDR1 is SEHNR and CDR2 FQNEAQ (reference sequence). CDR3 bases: TGTGCCAGCAGCCCACAGGGGGTCCACAATGAGCAGTTCTTC. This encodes CASSPQGVHNEQFF.